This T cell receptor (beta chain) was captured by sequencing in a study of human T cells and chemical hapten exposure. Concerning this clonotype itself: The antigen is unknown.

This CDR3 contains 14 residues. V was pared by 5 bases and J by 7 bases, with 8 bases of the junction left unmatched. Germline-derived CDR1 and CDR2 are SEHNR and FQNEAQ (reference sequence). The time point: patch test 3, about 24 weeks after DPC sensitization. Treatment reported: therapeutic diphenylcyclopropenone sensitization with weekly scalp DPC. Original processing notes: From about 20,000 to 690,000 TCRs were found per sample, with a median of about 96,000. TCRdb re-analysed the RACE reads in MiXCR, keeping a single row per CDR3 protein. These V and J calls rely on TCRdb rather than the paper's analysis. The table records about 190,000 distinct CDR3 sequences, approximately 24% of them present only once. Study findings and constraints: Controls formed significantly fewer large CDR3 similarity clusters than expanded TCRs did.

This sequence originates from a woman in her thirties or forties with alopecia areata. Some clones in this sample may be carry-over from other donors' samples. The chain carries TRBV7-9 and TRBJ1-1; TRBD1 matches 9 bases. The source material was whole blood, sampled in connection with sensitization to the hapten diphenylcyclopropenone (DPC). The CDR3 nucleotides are TGTGCCAGCAGCATTTTACAGGGGGCCGGTGAAGCTTTCTTT. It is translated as CASSILQGAGEAFF.